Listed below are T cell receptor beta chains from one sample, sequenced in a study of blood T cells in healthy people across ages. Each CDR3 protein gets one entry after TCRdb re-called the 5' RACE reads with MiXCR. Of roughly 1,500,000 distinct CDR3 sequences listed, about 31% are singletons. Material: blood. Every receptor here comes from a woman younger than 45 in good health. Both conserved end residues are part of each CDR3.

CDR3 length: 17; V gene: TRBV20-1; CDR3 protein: CSARGLQLGYIEDIQYF
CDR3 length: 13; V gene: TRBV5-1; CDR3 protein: CASSLDSSREQYF
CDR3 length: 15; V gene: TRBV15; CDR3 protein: CATSRDIKSGTEAFF
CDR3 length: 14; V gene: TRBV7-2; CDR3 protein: CASSTGDFIDEQFF
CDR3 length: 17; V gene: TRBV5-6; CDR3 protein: CASSSIRTSAYTDTQYF
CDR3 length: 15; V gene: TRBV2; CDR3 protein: CTSSEALTGVLEQFF
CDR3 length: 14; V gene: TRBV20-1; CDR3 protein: CSARSRGDNSPLHF
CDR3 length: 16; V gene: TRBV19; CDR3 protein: CASSINGRAVNYGYTF
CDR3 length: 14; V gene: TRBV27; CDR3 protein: CASSSLSHSYEQYF
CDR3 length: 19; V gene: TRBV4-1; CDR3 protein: CASSQLRTGGRGPGTEAFF
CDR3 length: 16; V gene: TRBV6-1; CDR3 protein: CASSEDGGMNAYEQYF
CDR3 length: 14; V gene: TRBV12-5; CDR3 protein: CASGSPTENTEAFF
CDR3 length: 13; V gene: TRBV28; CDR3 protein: CASRAWGVNGYTF
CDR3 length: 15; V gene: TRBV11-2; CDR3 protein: CASSTLRGINEKLFF
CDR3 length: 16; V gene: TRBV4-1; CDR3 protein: CASSPGVAGFTDTQYF